The source of this T cell receptor beta chain is a study of cytomegalovirus exposure and HLA in healthy donors. Overall study context: Researchers found that about four fifths of 350 to 500 genotyped donors fell within the Caucasian-associated ancestry cluster.

In its sample, this clone was seen once. What it binds is not known. General study results and limits: The study carried out a later analysis of TCR beta sequences. It associated 15,000 to 20,000 of them with specific HLA alleles at a false discovery rate of 0.05.

The CDR3 loop spans 13 amino acids. Per germline, CDR1 MNHEY and CDR2 SMNVEV (reference sequence). The V and J ends lost 6 bases and 8 bases, in that order; junction bases with no gene match: 9. Primers: 60 Vbeta forward and 13 Jbeta reverse. Clones were read by immunoSEQ multiplex PCR, and TCRdb kept only the in-frame ones, dropping some. The data show 200,000 to 300,000 clones, about 80% seen once. Sequences were obtained from PBMCs. This TCR derives from a woman aged 55-69 years in good health and CMV-seropositive. This chain connects TRBV27 to TRBJ1-2; 7 nucleotides line up with TRBD1. CDR3 amino acids: CASSPHRGLGYTF. CDR3 DNA: TGTGCCAGCAGCCCCCACAGGGGTCTGGGCTACACCTTC.